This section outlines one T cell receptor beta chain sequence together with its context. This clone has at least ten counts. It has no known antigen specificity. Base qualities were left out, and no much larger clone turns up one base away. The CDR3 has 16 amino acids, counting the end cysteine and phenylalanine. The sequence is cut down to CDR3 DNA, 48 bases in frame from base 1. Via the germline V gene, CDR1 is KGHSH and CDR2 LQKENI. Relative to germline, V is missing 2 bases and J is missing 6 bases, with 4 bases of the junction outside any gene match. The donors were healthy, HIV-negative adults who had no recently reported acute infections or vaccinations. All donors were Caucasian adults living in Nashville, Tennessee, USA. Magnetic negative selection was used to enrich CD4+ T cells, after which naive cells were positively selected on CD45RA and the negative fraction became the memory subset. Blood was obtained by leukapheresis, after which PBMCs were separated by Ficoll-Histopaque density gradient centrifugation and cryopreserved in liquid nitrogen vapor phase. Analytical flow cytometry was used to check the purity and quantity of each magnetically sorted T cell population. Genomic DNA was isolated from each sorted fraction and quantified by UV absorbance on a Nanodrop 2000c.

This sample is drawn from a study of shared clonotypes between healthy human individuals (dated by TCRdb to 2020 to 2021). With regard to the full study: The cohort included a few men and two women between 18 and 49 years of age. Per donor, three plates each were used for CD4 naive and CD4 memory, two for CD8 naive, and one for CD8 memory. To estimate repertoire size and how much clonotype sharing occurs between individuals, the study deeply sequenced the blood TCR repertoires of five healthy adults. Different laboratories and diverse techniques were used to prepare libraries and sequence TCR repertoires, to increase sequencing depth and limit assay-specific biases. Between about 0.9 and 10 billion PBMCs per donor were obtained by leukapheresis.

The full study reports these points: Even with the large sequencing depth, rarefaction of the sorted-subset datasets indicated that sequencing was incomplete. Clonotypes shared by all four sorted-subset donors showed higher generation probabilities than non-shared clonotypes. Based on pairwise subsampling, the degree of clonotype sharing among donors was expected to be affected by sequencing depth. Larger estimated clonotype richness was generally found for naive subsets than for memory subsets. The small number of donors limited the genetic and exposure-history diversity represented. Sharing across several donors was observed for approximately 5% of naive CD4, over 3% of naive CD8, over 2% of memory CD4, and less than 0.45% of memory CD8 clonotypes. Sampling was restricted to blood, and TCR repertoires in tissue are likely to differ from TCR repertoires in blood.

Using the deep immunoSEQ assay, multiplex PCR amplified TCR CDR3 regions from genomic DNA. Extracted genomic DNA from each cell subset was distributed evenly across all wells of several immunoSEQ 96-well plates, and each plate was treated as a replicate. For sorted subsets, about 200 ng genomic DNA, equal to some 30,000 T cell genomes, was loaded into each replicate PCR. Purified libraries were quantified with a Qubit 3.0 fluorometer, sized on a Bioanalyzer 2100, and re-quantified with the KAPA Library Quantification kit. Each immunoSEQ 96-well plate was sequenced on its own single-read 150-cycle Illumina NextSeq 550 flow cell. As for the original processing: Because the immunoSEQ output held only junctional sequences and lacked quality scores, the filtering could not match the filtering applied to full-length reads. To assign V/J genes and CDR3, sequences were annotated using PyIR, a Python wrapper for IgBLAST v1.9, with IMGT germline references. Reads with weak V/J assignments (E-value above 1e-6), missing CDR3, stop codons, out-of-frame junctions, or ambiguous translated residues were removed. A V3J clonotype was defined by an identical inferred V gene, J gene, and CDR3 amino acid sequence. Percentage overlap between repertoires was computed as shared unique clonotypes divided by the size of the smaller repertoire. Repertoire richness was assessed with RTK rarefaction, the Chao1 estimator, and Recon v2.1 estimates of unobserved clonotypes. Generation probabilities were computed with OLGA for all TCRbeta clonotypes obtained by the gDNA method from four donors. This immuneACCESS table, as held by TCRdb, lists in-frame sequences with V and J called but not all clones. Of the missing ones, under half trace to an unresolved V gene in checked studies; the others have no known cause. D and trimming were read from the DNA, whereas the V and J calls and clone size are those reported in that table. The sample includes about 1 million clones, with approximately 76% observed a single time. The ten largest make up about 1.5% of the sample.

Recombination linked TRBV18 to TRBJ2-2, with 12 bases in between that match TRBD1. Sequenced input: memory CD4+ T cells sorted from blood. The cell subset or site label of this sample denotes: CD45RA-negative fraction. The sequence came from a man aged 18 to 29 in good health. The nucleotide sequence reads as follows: TGTGCCAGCTCACCAATGGGGACAGGGGGCTCCGGGGAGCTGTTTTTT. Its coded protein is CASSPMGTGGSGELFF.